One sample yielded the 19 T cell receptor beta chains listed below, sequenced in a study of beta chain features in type 1 diabetes. The authors reverse transcribed all of the isolated RNA, so sequencing captured expressed TCRB transcripts. Assay used: immunoSEQ multiplex PCR; TCRdb lists only in-frame clones, some missing. The sample yields 450,000 or so clones, 9.5% to 12% seen once. Sequencing used naive CD4+ T cells from blood. Receptor source: a woman younger than 30 in good health.

CDR3 amino acids: CASSQGETGLTEAFF. The CDR3 nucleotides read TGTGCCAGCTCACAGGGGGAGACAGGGCTCACTGAAGCTTTCTTT. V and J are TRBV18 and TRBJ1-1; 7 bases are shared with TRBD1. The CDR3 totals 15 residues. Germline lookup yields CDR1 KGHSH and CDR2 LQKENI. The V gene end was trimmed by 4 bases and the J gene end by 4 bases; junction bases not matched to a gene: 9. Variable domain in full (rest from reference TRBV18 and TRBJ1-1): NAGVMQNPRHLVRRRGQEARLRCSPMKGHSHVYWYRQLPEEGLKFMVYLQKENIIDESGMPKERFSAEFPKEGPSILRIQQVVRGDSAAYFCASSQGETGLTEAFFGQGTRLTVV.

The rearrangement links TRBV7-2 to TRBJ2-2; maybe TRBD2 (6 bases). Germline V CDR1 and CDR2: SGHTA, FQGNSA. The CDR3 contains 15 residues. Trimming stripped 5 bases from V and 0 bases from J, with 10 bases between. The CDR3 DNA is TGTGCCAGCAGCGCGGGACCCACGAACACCGGGGAGCTGTTTTTT. Its translation: CASSAGPTNTGELFF.

The genes are TRBV7-2 and TRBJ2-6; D perhaps matches TRBD1 (6 bases). Germline lookup yields CDR1 SGHTA and CDR2 FQGNSA. The ends were cut back, 6 bases at V and 4 bases at J, with 16 bases in the middle. The CDR3 is made up of 16 amino acids. This chain's CDR3 is CASRLRGAVGANVLTF. CDR3 coding DNA: TGTGCCAGCAGGCTCAGGGGAGCGGTCGGGGCCAACGTCCTGACTTTC.

The sample holds a few counts of this clone. This chain uses TRBV29-1 with TRBJ2-5, with TRBD1 as a possible D gene (6 bases). Trimming took 5 bases from V and 2 from J, leaving 18 bases between them. This CDR3 has 15 amino acids. CDR1 and CDR2 (germline): SQVTM, ANQGSEA. CDR3 sequence: CSVTNTGYGQETQYF. The CDR3 DNA is TGCAGCGTTACTAACACAGGGTACGGTCAAGAGACCCAGTACTTC.

The chain combines TRBV20-1 with TRBJ1-1; the D is unclear. Germline V gene sequence: CDR1 DFQATT, CDR2 SNEGSKA (reference sequence). The V gene lost 3 bases and the J gene lost 6 bases, with 5 bases spanning the gap. The CDR3 length is 10 residues. The DNA of the CDR3 is TGCAGTGCTAGGAGCGCTGAAGCTTTCTTT. It encodes CSARSAEAFF.

The chain uses TRBV27 and TRBJ2-2; 11 positions agree with TRBD2. Germline V CDR1 and CDR2: MNHEY, SMNVEV (reference sequence). The CDR3 is 14 amino acids. Trimming cost V 4 bases and J 9 bases; bases outside gene matches: 4. CDR3 nucleotide sequence: TGTGCCAGCAGTTATCTAGCGGGAGGCCGGGAGCTGTTTTTT. Amino acid sequence: CASSYLAGGRELFF.

The chain combines TRBV18 with TRBJ2-5; D is unclear. The CDR3 has 15 residues. Trimming left V 1 base short and J 5 bases short, with 14 bases between. CDR1 is KGHSH, CDR2 LQKENI, per germline. CDR3: CASSPRGLARETQYF. The CDR3 DNA reads TGTGCCAGCTCACCACGGGGTCTGGCCCGGGAGACCCAGTACTTC.

This clone was picked up a small number of times. V usage is TRBV4-3 and J usage is TRBJ2-2; D possibly corresponds to TRBD1 (6 bases). Trimming took 1 base from V and 7 from J, leaving 13 bases between them. The CDR3 covers 15 residues. Germline V CDR1 and CDR2: LGHNA, YSLEER. The chain's CDR3 is CASSQAGTPSGELFF. CDR3 DNA: TGCGCCAGCAGCCAAGCCGGGACACCCAGCGGGGAGCTGTTTTTT.

The chain uses TRBV4-3 and TRBJ1-1; a possible D gene is TRBD1 (5 bases). Trimming cost V 5 bases and J 0 bases, with 10 bases left between them. The CDR3 has 14 amino acids. From germline, CDR1 is LGHNA and CDR2 YSLEER. CDR3 bases: TGCGCCAGCAGCGTCGGGACGTTGAACACTGAAGCTTTCTTT. This sequence encodes CASSVGTLNTEAFF.

The chain couples TRBV30 to TRBJ2-7; the match to TRBD2 covers 9 bases. Germline V gene lookup returns CDR1 GTSNPN and CDR2 SVGIG (reference sequence). Germline trimming cut 4 bases from V and 6 bases from J; bases unmatched to any gene: 4. The CDR3 contains 12 residues. For the CDR3, the DNA is TGTGCCTGGACGGCGGGAGGGAGCGAGCAGTACTTC. The encoded protein is CAWTAGGSEQYF.

This clone was recorded a few times. V usage is TRBV18 and J usage is TRBJ1-5; 8 bases align to TRBD1. V lost 3 bases, J lost 2 bases, and 6 bases stayed unmatched. This CDR3 region has 16 residues. CDR1 is KGHSH, CDR2 LQKENI, per germline. The CDR3 region is CASSPDRGRGNQPQHF. The CDR3 nucleotides are TGTGCCAGCTCACCCGACAGGGGAAGGGGCAATCAGCCCCAGCATTTT. Using reference TRBV18 and TRBJ1-5 for the parts outside the CDR3, the full variable domain is NAGVMQNPRHLVRRRGQEARLRCSPMKGHSHVYWYRQLPEEGLKFMVYLQKENIIDESGMPKERFSAEFPKEGPSILRIQQVVRGDSAAYFCASSPDRGRGNQPQHFGDGTRLSIL.

This clone was observed a handful of times. This sequence joins TRBV18 and TRBJ2-1; TRBD1 matches at 9 bases. CDR1 and CDR2 (germline): KGHSH, LQKENI. V was pared by 3 bases and J by 9 bases, with 12 bases of the junction left unmatched. The CDR3 sequence is 16 residues long. The CDR3 region is CASSPAVGTGLTEQFF. CDR3 in DNA: TGTGCCAGCTCACCCGCCGTCGGGACAGGGTTGACTGAGCAGTTCTTC.

The chain recombines TRBV9 with TRBJ2-4; 7 nucleotides agree with TRBD2. Germline V gene data show CDR1 as SGDLS and CDR2 as YYNGEE. The CDR3 covers 15 residues. Germline trimming cut 0 bases from V and 7 bases from J; bases unmatched to any gene: 7. The CDR3 DNA reads as TGTGCCAGCAGCGTAGGTCGGGGGGAATCGAACATTCAGTACTTC. This translates into CASSVGRGESNIQYF.

The chain joins TRBV23-1 to TRBJ2-1; possible D gene TRBD1, 5 bases. TRBV23-1 qualifies as an ORF whose function is uncertain. Trimming took 0 bases from V and 4 from J, leaving 13 bases between them. CDR3 size: 16 residues. This chain's CDR3 is CASSQSGAPVYNEQFF. The CDR3 region has the DNA TGCGCCAGCAGTCAATCAGGGGCCCCAGTTTACAATGAGCAGTTCTTC.

The chain carries TRBV29-1 and TRBJ2-3; tentative D call: TRBD1 (5 bases). CDR1 is SQVTM and CDR2 is ANQGSEA in the germline V gene. This CDR3 comprises 15 residues. V was shortened by 6 bases and J by 4 bases, with 20 bases between the two germline ends. The CDR3, as DNA: TGCAGCGTGCCAACGTCCCAGGGTTTGCCAGATACGCAGTATTTT. It codes for CSVPTSQGLPDTQYF.

V gene TRBV7-9 combines with J gene TRBJ1-1; no clear D. Trimming shortened V by 2 bases and J by 4 bases, and 11 bases separated the two germline ends. This CDR3 contains 14 residues. CDR1 SEHNR and CDR2 FQNEAQ come from the germline V gene (reference sequence). In DNA, the CDR3 is TGTGCCAGCAGCTTACGAGTGGGGAGCACTGAAGCTTTCTTT. It specifies CASSLRVGSTEAFF.

This clone was recorded a few times. This rearrangement joins TRBV7-2 to TRBJ2-5; 10 nucleotides match TRBD2. The CDR3 loop spans 16 amino acids. The V and J ends lost 2 bases and 4 bases, in that order; junction bases with no gene match: 7. Germline loops: CDR1 SGHTA, CDR2 FQGNSA. DNA of the CDR3: TGTGCCAGCAGCTTACGGGGTAGCGGGAGGAGAGAGACCCAGTACTTC. This sequence encodes CASSLRGSGRRETQYF. Together with reference TRBV7-2 and TRBJ2-5, the CDR3 gives the full variable domain: GAGVSQSPSNKVTEKGKDVELRCDPISGHTALYWYRQSLGQGLEFLIYFQGNSAPDKSGLPSDRFSAERTGGSVSTLTIQRTQQEDSAVYLCASSLRGSGRRETQYFGPGTRLLVL.

This clone was picked up many times. The chain is built from TRBV15 and TRBJ2-7, with TRBD1 identical over 9 bases. Unmatched junction bases numbered 5, after V lost 4 bases and J lost 4 bases. This CDR3 is built from 14 residues. Germline assignment: CDR1 LNHNV and CDR2 YYDKDF (reference sequence). CDR3: CATSIQGQGYEQYF. CDR3 coding DNA: TGTGCCACCAGCATACAGGGACAGGGTTACGAGCAGTACTTC.

The chain has TRBV7-2 and TRBJ2-1, with a tentative D call TRBD1 (6 bases). Germline V gene lookup returns CDR1 SGHTA and CDR2 FQGNSA. The CDR3 extends over 17 amino acids. The V end lost 7 bases, the J end lost 8 bases, and 27 bases lay between the germline ends. For the CDR3, the DNA is TGTGCCAGCACCGTAGGGATAGGGGGTTGGACTTTTGATGAGCAGTTCTTC. Amino acid sequence: CASTVGIGGWTFDEQFF.